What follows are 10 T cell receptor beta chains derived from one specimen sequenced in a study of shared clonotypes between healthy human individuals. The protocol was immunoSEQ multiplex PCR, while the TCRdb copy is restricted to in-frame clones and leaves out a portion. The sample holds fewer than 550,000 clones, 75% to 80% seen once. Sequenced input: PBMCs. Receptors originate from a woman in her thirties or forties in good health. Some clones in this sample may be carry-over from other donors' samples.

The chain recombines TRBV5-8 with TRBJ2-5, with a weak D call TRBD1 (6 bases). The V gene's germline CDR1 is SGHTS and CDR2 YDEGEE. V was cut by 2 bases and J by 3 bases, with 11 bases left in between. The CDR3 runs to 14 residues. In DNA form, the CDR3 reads TGTGCCAGCAGCTTATACAGGGTTAAAGAGACCCAGTACTTC. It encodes CASSLYRVKETQYF. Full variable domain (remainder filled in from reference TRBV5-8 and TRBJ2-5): EAGVTQSPTHLIKTRGQQATLRCSPISGHTSVYWYQQALGLGLQFLLWYDEGEERNRGNFPPRFSGRQFPNYSSELNVNALELEDSALYLCASSLYRVKETQYFGPGTRLLVL.

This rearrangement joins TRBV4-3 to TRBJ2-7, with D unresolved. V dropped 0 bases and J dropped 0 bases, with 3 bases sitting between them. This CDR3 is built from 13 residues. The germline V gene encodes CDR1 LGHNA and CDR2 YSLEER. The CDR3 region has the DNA TGCGCCAGCAGCCAAGATAACTCCTACGAGCAGTACTTC. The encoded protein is CASSQDNSYEQYF.

The CDR3 here is CASSPRDMNTEAFF. CDR3 coding DNA: TGTGCCAGCAGCCCCAGGGACATGAACACTGAAGCTTTCTTT. The V gene is TRBV2, the J gene TRBJ1-1; D possibly corresponds to TRBD1 (6 bases). This CDR3 region has 14 residues. Germline CDR1 is SNHLY and CDR2 is FYNNEI. V lost 6 bases and J 0 bases, leaving 11 bases between the germline ends.

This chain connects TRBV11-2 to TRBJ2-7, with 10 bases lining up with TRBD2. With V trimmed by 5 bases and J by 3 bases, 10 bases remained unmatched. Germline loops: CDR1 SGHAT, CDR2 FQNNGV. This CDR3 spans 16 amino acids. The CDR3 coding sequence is TGTGCCAGCAGCCCATCCGGGACTAGCGTGTACTACGAGCAGTACTTC. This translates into CASSPSGTSVYYEQYF.

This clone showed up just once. CDR3 in DNA: TGTGCCAGCTCACCACCGTCCTCCGACAGGGTCAATCAGCCCCAGCATTTT. Translated, it gives CASSPPSSDRVNQPQHF. The chain employs TRBV18 and TRBJ1-5; the match to TRBD1 covers 7 bases. CDR3 length equals 17 residues. The ends lost 0 bases at V and 3 bases at J; junction bases unmatched: 8. CDR1 is KGHSH and CDR2 is LQKENI in the germline V gene.

CDR3 sequence: CASSAIGDYAEQFF. CDR3 nucleotide sequence: TGTGCCAGCAGCGCAATCGGGGACTACGCAGAGCAGTTCTTC. The chain recombines TRBV9 with TRBJ2-1, with TRBD2 matching 7 bases. CDR3 length: 14 residues. V lost 3 bases to trimming and J lost 10 bases; unmatched junction nucleotides: 10. Germline assignment: CDR1 SGDLS and CDR2 YYNGEE.

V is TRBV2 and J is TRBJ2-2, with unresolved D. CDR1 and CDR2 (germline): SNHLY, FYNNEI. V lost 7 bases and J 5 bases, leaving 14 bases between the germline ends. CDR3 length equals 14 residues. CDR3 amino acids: CASTELAQTGELFF. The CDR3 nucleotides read TGTGCCAGCACGGAATTAGCCCAAACCGGGGAGCTGTTTTTT.

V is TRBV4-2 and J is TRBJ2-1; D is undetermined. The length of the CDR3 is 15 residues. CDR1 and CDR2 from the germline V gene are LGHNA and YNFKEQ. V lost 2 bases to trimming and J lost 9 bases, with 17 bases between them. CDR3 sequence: CASSQQSLDGVEQFF. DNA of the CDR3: TGTGCCAGCAGCCAACAAAGCCTGGACGGCGTTGAGCAGTTCTTC.

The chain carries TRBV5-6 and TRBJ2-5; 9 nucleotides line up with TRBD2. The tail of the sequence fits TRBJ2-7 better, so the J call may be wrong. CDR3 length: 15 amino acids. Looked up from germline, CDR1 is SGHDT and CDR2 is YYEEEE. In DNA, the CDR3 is TGTGCCAGCAGCTTGGCGCTAGCGGGATCCTACGAGCAGTACTTC. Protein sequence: CASSLALAGSYEQYF.

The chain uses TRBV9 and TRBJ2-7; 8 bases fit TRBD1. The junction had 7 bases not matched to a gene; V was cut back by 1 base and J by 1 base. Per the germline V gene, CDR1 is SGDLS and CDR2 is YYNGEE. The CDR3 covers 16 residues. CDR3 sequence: CASSVSGDRGSYEQYF. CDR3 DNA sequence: TGTGCCAGCAGCGTATCGGGAGACAGGGGTTCCTACGAGCAGTACTTC. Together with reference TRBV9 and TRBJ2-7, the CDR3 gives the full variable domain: DSGVTQTPKHLITATGQRVTLRCSPRSGDLSVYWYQQSLDQGLQFLIQYYNGEERAKGNILERFSAQQFPDLHSELNLSSLELGDSALYFCASSVSGDRGSYEQYFGPGTRLTVT.